What follows are 19 T cell receptor beta chains derived from one specimen sequenced in a study of regulatory T cells in long-lasting Graves disease. The authors built TCR beta libraries using iRepertoire HTBI primers and Arm-PCR of CDR3 regions. TCRdb used MiXCR to reprocess the multiplex PCR reads, holding one entry per CDR3 protein. The sample includes under 400,000 distinct CDR3 sequences, roughly a sixth seen only once; the top ten take roughly 27%. Described time point: newly diagnosed GD, antithyroid drugs for less than 3 months. Isolated PBMC RNA provided the starting material for the TCR library. This sample was also put to use in a study of T cells in Graves' hyperthyroidism and ophthalmopathy.

This sample comprised peripheral blood mononuclear cells (PBMCs), obtained at new diagnosis, from a patient treated with antithyroid drugs. Every receptor here comes from a man in his forties with Graves disease.

This clonotype was counted ten times or more. The V gene is TRBV7-3, the J gene TRBJ2-7; 11 nucleotides line up with TRBD1. The V gene's germline CDR1 is SGHTA and CDR2 FQGTGA. The CDR3 consists of 14 residues. The J segment lost 6 bases and the V segment lost 2 bases, leaving 3 bases of the junction unmatched. The CDR3 DNA follows: TGTGCCAGCAGCTTAGGACAGGGGGCTCTCGAGCAGTACTTC. Amino acid sequence: CASSLGQGALEQYF.

V gene TRBV5-5 combines with J gene TRBJ1-1, with 9 bases that match TRBD1. CDR1 is SGHKS and CDR2 is YYEKEE in the germline V gene (reference sequence). The CDR3 contains 13 residues. V shed 10 bases and J 3 bases; nucleotides not matched to a gene: 7. The DNA of the CDR3 is TGTGCCTGTACAGGGGGCGCGGACACTGAAGCTTTCTTT. This translates into CACTGGADTEAFF.

There are many counts of this clonotype. The V and J genes are TRBV2 and TRBJ2-2, with a weak D call TRBD1 (6 bases). The V gene lost 6 bases and the J gene lost 7 bases, with 9 bases spanning the gap. CDR1 is SNHLY, CDR2 FYNNEI, per germline. The CDR3 is 12 amino acids. The CDR3 sequence: CASSDRLGELFF. The CDR3 DNA sequence: TGTGCCAGCAGCGACAGGCTCGGGGAGCTGTTTTTT.

This clonotype was seen repeatedly, ten times or more. The gene calls are TRBV7-3 and TRBJ2-3; the D call may be TRBD1 or TRBD2 (5 bases each). CDR1 and CDR2 (germline): SGHTA, FQGTGA. The CDR3 length is 16 residues. V lost 3 bases to trimming and J lost 3 bases, with 16 bases between them. The CDR3 nucleotides are TGTGCCAGCAGCTTTGGGGCTAGCCCTGCAACAGATACGCAGTATTTT. Amino acids: CASSFGASPATDTQYF.

This clonotype was seen a handful of times. The chain is built from TRBV5-1 and TRBJ1-1; D is ambiguous. The CDR3 is 17 amino acids. Trimming stripped 3 bases from V and 2 bases from J, with 20 bases between. CDR1 is SGHRS, CDR2 YFSETQ, per germline. The CDR3 loop reads CASSSSVSGVVNTEAFF. CDR3 nucleotides: TGCGCCAGCAGCTCGTCAGTTTCTGGTGTAGTTAACACTGAAGCTTTCTTT.

This clonotype has at least ten counts. The chain uses TRBV28 and TRBJ2-7; 7 bases line up with TRBD1. The trim removed 5 bases at V and 0 bases at J, leaving 4 bases unmatched. The CDR3 runs 14 residues. Germline CDR1 is MDHEN and CDR2 is SYDVKM. CDR3 sequence (DNA): TGTGCCAGCAGTACAAGGGACAGCTCCTACGAGCAGTACTTC. It specifies CASSTRDSSYEQYF.

This clonotype was seen repeatedly, ten times or more. The rearrangement joins TRBV6-1 to TRBJ2-5, with 8 bases lining up with TRBD2. Trimming took 6 bases from V and 1 from J; bases not matched to a gene: 4. CDR3 length: 14 amino acids. CDR1 and CDR2 from the germline V gene are MNHNS and SASEGT. CDR3 region: CASRRTSSQETQYF. DNA of the CDR3: TGTGCCAGCAGGCGGACTAGCAGCCAAGAGACCCAGTACTTC.

This clonotype has at least ten counts. The chain couples TRBV12-3 or TRBV12-4 to TRBJ2-7; either TRBD1 or TRBD2 may fit D (6 bases each). Trimming pared 5 bases from V and 4 bases from J, leaving 15 bases between. The CDR3 contains 14 residues. The chain's CDR3 is CASSLGGQIYEQYF. The CDR3 DNA reads TGTGCCAGCAGTCTGGGAGGACAGATATACGAGCAGTACTTC.

Many counts were recorded for this clonotype. The rearrangement joins TRBV11-3 to TRBJ2-1; the match to TRBD1 covers 8 bases. CDR1 SGHNT and CDR2 YENEEA come from the germline V gene. The CDR3 has 12 residues. With 5 bases clipped from V and 10 bases from J, the junction kept 4 bases outside the gene matches. In DNA, the CDR3 is TGTGCCAGCAGCCGGGACAGGATAGAGCAGTTCTTC. The encoded protein is CASSRDRIEQFF.

This clonotype has at least ten counts. The chain couples TRBV9 to TRBJ2-3; D gene ambiguous. The CDR3 runs to 14 residues. The germline V gene has CDR1 SGDLS and CDR2 YYNGEE. The V end lost 0 bases, the J end lost 2 bases, and 7 bases lay between the germline ends. The CDR3 sequence: CASSVEPITDTQYF. In DNA form, the CDR3 reads TGTGCCAGCAGCGTAGAACCGATCACAGATACGCAGTATTTT.

CDR3 amino acids: CASSLNRGSGANVLTF. CDR3 sequence (DNA): TGCGCCAGCAGCCTGAATCGCGGTTCTGGGGCCAACGTCCTGACTTTC. V usage is TRBV4-1 and J usage is TRBJ2-6; no firm D call. V dropped 4 bases and J dropped 1 base, with 11 bases sitting between them. The CDR3 is 16 residues long. From germline, CDR1 is MGHRA and CDR2 YSYEKL.

This clonotype was observed at least ten times. The rearrangement uses TRBV10-3 and TRBJ1-5; 9 bases are shared with TRBD1. V shed 6 bases and J 1 base; nucleotides not matched to a gene: 4. The CDR3 runs 15 residues. Germline V gene sequence: CDR1 ENHRY, CDR2 SYGVKD. CDR3: CAIRYGQGSNQPQHF. For the CDR3, the DNA is TGTGCCATCAGGTACGGACAGGGGAGCAATCAGCCCCAGCATTTT.

This sequence joins TRBV24-1 and TRBJ1-4, with a tentative D call TRBD1 (6 bases). The CDR3 loop spans 12 amino acids. Deletions cut 6 bases from V and 6 bases from J, with 7 bases between. Germline CDR1 is KGHDR and CDR2 is SFDVKD. This chain's CDR3 is CATSKGDEKLFF. CDR3 bases: TGTGCCACCAGTAAGGGGGATGAAAAACTGTTTTTT.

This clonotype was recorded at least ten times. J is TRBJ2-3 and V is TRBV12-3 or TRBV12-4; 7 bases fit TRBD1. The CDR3 runs 14 residues. Losses at the gene ends were 4 bases for V and 4 bases for J; bases not matched to a gene: 5. For the CDR3, the DNA is TGTGCCAGCAGTTCTCGACAGGGCCCAGATACGCAGTATTTT. It yields the protein CASSSRQGPDTQYF.

The chain is built from TRBV25-1 and TRBJ1-2; 8 bases are a match to TRBD1. Germline V gene lookup returns CDR1 MGHDK and CDR2 SYGVNS. The CDR3 loop spans 15 amino acids. J was trimmed by 3 bases and V by 5 bases; bases with no gene match: 8. The CDR3 DNA reads TGTGCCAGCAGTTTAGAGTCACAGGGGGACTATGGCTACACCTTC. This codes for CASSLESQGDYGYTF.

This clonotype occurred many times. The chain links TRBV5-1 to TRBJ2-7, with D possibly matching TRBD2 (6 bases). V was cut by 4 bases and J by 1 base, with 15 bases left in between. From germline, CDR1 is SGHRS and CDR2 YFSETQ. The CDR3 is made up of 15 amino acids. Here the CDR3 reads CASSPDAGFSYEQYF. The DNA for the CDR3 is TGCGCCAGCAGCCCTGATGCGGGATTTTCCTACGAGCAGTACTTC.

This clonotype was recorded at least ten times. The gene calls are TRBV24-1 and TRBJ2-1; D call uncertain. This CDR3 contains 11 residues. Germline CDR1 and CDR2: KGHDR and SFDVKD. Deletions cut 5 bases from V and 4 bases from J, with 2 bases between. CDR3 protein: CATSGYNEQFF. In DNA, the CDR3 is TGTGCCACCAGTGGGTACAATGAGCAGTTCTTC.

The chain employs TRBV4-1 and TRBJ2-5; 10 bases align to TRBD2. This CDR3 has 16 amino acids. J lost 3 bases, V lost 0 bases, and 4 bases had no gene match. Germline V gives CDR1 MGHRA, CDR2 YSYEKL. Here the CDR3 DNA reads TGCGCCAGCAGCCAAGAAGTAGGACTAGCGGAAGAGACCCAGTACTTC. It codes for CASSQEVGLAEETQYF.

The table lists this clonotype with many counts. The chain has TRBV24-1 and TRBJ2-5; TRBD2 might be the D (5 bases). Trimming cost V 7 bases and J 3 bases, with 11 bases left between them. The CDR3 contains 13 residues. The germline V gene has CDR1 KGHDR and CDR2 SFDVKD. The CDR3 protein is CATSERGEETQYF. Written as DNA, the CDR3 is TGTGCCACCAGCGAACGGGGTGAAGAGACCCAGTACTTC.